The entry below describes one TCR beta chain. The entry originates in a study of cytotoxic CD8 clonotypes in ibrutinib-treated CLL. About the research overall: Among responders, approximately 24 were partial and 2 complete; after median approximately 70 months, approximately 15 stayed remitted and some twelve progressed.

The CDR3 is 13 amino acids. Per germline, CDR1 SGHRS and CDR2 YFSETQ. Trimming removed 4 bases at V and 11 bases at J, with 18 bases between. Sequencing used immunoSEQ multiplex PCR; TCRdb keeps in-frame clones, though not all of them. The table includes over 70,000 clones, around 84% detected once. Frozen-stored PBMCs produced 1.5 to 2 micrograms of genomic DNA for TCR beta libraries. The receptor was derived from a human donor with chronic lymphocytic leukemia. This specimen consisted of PBMCs, obtained before ibrutinib treatment. The genes are TRBV5-1 and TRBJ1-1; weak D call: TRBD1 (5 bases). The CDR3 protein is CASSPGLLGGAFF. The CDR3 DNA is TGCGCCAGCAGCCCGGGACTGCTTGGCGGGGCTTTCTTT.